Following are 5 T cell receptor beta chains from one sample sequenced in a study of T cell responses to AZD1222 COVID-19 vaccine. The assay was immunoSEQ multiplex PCR, and TCRdb's table has in-frame clones only and misses some. The sample has some 150,000 clones; over 85% are singletons. Sequencing was performed on peripheral blood, taken on day 0 of AZD1222 vaccination. The receptors were sampled from an adult in good health.

V and J are TRBV7-2 and TRBJ1-2; D unresolved. The CDR3 is 13 amino acids. Trimming removed 6 bases from V and 4 bases from J, with 12 bases in between. The V gene's germline CDR1 is SGHTA and CDR2 FQGNSA. In nucleotides, the CDR3 is TGTGCCAGCAGTTCGGCGGTGGGCTATGGCTACACCTTC. Encoded protein: CASSSAVGYGYTF. Full variable domain (missing parts from reference TRBV7-2 and TRBJ1-2): GAGVSQSPSNKVTEKGKDVELRCDPISGHTALYWYRQSLGQGLEFLIYFQGNSAPDKSGLPSDRFSAERTGGSVSTLTIQRTQQEDSAVYLCASSSAVGYGYTFGSGTRLTVV.

The genes are TRBV2 and TRBJ1-1, with TRBD1 matching 7 bases. After removal of 8 bases from V and 4 bases from J, the junction contained 13 bases not matched to a gene. There are 15 residues in the CDR3. Germline values: CDR1 SNHLY, CDR2 FYNNEI. CDR3: CASRGPGGGGTEAFF. The CDR3 nucleotides read TGTGCCAGCCGGGGGCCAGGGGGAGGCGGCACTGAAGCTTTCTTT.

The gene calls are TRBV28 and TRBJ2-7; a weak D match, TRBD1 (6 bases). Germline V gives CDR1 MDHEN, CDR2 SYDVKM. The CDR3 sequence is 11 residues long. V dropped 9 bases and J dropped 3 bases, with 9 bases sitting between them. The CDR3 is CASLQGYEQYF. The CDR3 DNA reads as TGTGCCAGTCTACAGGGCTACGAGCAGTACTTC.

This sequence joins TRBV15 and TRBJ2-3; unclear D gene. Trimming took 2 bases from V and 7 from J, leaving 19 bases between them. There are 16 residues in the CDR3. Per the germline V gene, CDR1 is LNHNV and CDR2 is YYDKDF (reference sequence). CDR3 sequence: CATSRQANMRRNTQYF. The CDR3 DNA reads as TGTGCCACCAGCAGACAAGCCAACATGCGCCGTAATACGCAGTATTTT.

J is TRBJ1-5 and V is TRBV6-5; D gene ambiguous. The germline CDR1 and CDR2 sequences are MNHEY and SVGAGI. V was shortened by 2 bases and J by 1 base, with 3 bases between the two germline ends. The CDR3 contains 13 residues. In DNA, the CDR3 is TGTGCCAGCAGTTACGACAGCAATCAGCCCCAGCATTTT. Residues: CASSYDSNQPQHF.